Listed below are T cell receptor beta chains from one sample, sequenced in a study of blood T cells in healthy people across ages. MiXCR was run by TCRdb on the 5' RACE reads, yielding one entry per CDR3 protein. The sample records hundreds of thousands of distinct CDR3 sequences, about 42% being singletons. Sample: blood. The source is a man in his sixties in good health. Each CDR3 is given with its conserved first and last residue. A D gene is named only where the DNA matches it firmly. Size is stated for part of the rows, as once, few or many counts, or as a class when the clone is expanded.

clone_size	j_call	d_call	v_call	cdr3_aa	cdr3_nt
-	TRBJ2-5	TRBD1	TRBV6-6	CASSPRDRVGEQYF	TGTGCCAGCAGTCCCCGGGACAGGGTTGGTGAGCAGTACTTC
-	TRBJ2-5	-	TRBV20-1	CSARIGIQETQYF	TGCAGTGCTAGAATAGGGATCCAAGAGACCCAGTACTTC
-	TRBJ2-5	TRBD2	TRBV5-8	CASSFGGGAFQETQYF	TGTGCCAGCAGCTTCGGCGGGGGGGCCTTTCAAGAGACCCAGTACTTC
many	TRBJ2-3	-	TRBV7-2	CASSLNPWTDTQYF	TGTGCCAGCAGCTTAAACCCCTGGACAGATACGCAGTATTTT
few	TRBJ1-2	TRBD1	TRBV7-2	CASSALGTGGSHGYTF	TGTGCCAGCAGCGCCCTCGGGACAGGGGGTTCCCATGGCTACACCTTC
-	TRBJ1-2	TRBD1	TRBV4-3	CASSQALGQGYGYTF	TGCGCCAGCAGCCAAGCCCTCGGACAGGGCTACGGCTACACCTTC
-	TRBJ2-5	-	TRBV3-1	CASSQGSGVTQYF	TGTGCCAGCAGCCAAGGTTCCGGGGTGACCCAGTACTTC
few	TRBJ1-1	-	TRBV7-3	CASSLASGTSGGTLKNTEAFF	TGTGCCAGCAGCTTAGCCTCCGGGACATCAGGCGGGACGTTAAAGAACACTGAAGCTTTCTTT
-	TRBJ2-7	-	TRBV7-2	CASSNPGGGNYEQYF	TGTGCCAGCAGCAACCCGGGAGGGGGCAACTACGAGCAGTACTTC
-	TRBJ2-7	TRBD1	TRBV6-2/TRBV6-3	CASSPTGPHEQYF	TGTGCCAGCAGCCCGACAGGGCCCCACGAGCAGTACTTC
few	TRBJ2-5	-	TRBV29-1	CSVAGRWEQYF	TGCAGCGTGGCGGGTAGGTGGGAGCAGTACTTC
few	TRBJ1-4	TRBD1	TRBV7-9	CASSRDRGSEKLFF	TGTGCCAGCAGCCGGGACAGGGGGAGTGAAAAACTGTTTTTT
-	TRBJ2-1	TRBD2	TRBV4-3	CASSQQFNGGALNEQFF	TGCGCCAGCAGCCAACAATTTAACGGGGGGGCCCTCAATGAGCAGTTCTTC
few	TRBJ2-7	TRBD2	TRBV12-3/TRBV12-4	CASSPLLRGGLNEQYF	TGTGCCAGCAGTCCCCTTCTGCGGGGGGGCCTCAATGAGCAGTACTTC
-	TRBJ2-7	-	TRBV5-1	CASSATVSSYEQYF	TGCGCCAGCAGCGCCACGGTAAGCTCCTACGAGCAGTACTTC
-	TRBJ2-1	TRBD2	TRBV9	CASSESGLAQNEQFF	TGTGCCAGCAGCGAATCGGGACTAGCGCAGAATGAGCAGTTCTTC
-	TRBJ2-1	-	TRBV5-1	CASSWKAEKEQFF	TGCGCCAGCAGCTGGAAAGCGGAGAAAGAGCAGTTCTTC
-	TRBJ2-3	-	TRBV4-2	CASSPWQGADTQYF	TGTGCCAGCAGCCCATGGCAGGGTGCAGATACGCAGTATTTT
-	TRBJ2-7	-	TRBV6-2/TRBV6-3	CASDGGPSYEQYF	TGTGCCAGTGACGGGGGGCCCTCCTACGAGCAGTACTTC
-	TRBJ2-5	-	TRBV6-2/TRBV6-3	CASSYSIGIAVETQYF	TGTGCCAGCAGTTACTCGATTGGGATAGCGGTAGAGACCCAGTACTTC
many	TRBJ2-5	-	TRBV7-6	CASRLGQNNEQYF	TGTGCCAGCAGGTTGGGGCAGAACAATGAGCAGTACTTC
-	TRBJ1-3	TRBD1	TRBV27	CANRPGGSGNTIYF	TGTGCCAACAGGCCAGGGGGCTCTGGAAACACCATATATTTT
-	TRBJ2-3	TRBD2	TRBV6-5	CASSYAPGLAGTDTQYF	TGTGCCAGCAGTTACGCTCCGGGACTAGCGGGGACAGATACGCAGTATTTT
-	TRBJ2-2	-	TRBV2	CASSASMNTGELFF	TGTGCCAGCAGTGCTAGTATGAACACCGGGGAGCTGTTTTTT
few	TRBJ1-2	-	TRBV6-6	CASSYSGRTNYGYTF	TGTGCCAGCAGTTACTCGGGACGGACTAACTATGGCTACACCTTC
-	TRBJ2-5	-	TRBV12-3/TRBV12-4	CASSFAGANGDQETQYF	TGTGCCAGCAGTTTTGCGGGGGCGAACGGGGACCAAGAGACCCAGTACTTC
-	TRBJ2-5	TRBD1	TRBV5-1	CASSLETGSGTQYF	TGCGCCAGCAGCTTGGAGACAGGGAGCGGGACCCAGTACTTC
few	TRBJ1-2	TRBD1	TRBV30	CAWSVPGGYGYTF	TGTGCCTGGAGCGTCCCAGGGGGCTATGGCTACACCTTC
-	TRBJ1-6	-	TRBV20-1	CSVPKQGSNSPLHF	TGCAGTGTTCCCAAACAGGGTAGTAATTCGCCCCTCCACTTT
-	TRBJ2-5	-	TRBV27	CASGFYGETQYF	TGTGCCAGCGGTTTTTACGGGGAGACCCAGTACTTC
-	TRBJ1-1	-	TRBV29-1	CSVARETEAFF	TGCAGCGTTGCCAGGGAGACTGAAGCTTTCTTT
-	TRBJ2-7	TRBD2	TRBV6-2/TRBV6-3	CASRLAGAHYNEQYF	TGTGCCAGCAGGCTAGCGGGGGCTCACTACAATGAGCAGTACTTC
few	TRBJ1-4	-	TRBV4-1	CASSQEMSRVGEKLFF	TGCGCCAGCAGCCAAGAGATGAGTCGGGTCGGTGAAAAACTGTTTTTT
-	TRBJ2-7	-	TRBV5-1	CASSTLLGDYEQYF	TGCGCCAGCAGCACCCTGCTGGGGGACTACGAGCAGTACTTC
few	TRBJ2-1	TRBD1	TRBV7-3	CASSRTGTAYNEQFF	TGTGCCAGCAGCCGAACCGGGACAGCCTACAATGAGCAGTTCTTC
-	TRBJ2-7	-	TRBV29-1	CSALGHGYEQYF	TGCAGCGCCCTGGGACATGGCTACGAGCAGTACTTC
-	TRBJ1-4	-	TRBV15	CATSKGREKLFF	TGTGCCACCAGCAAAGGACGTGAAAAACTGTTTTTT
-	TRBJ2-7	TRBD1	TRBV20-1	CSANPDRGGQYEQYF	TGCAGTGCTAACCCCGACAGGGGAGGTCAGTACGAGCAGTACTTC
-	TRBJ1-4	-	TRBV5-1	CASATDTREKLFF	TGCGCCAGTGCGACAGACACCCGAGAAAAACTGTTTTTT
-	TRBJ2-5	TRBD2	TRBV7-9	CASSFKRGGDNEQYF	TGTGCCAGCAGCTTTAAGCGGGGGGGTGACAATGAGCAGTACTTC
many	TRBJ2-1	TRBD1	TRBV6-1	CASVSSGQGASEQFF	TGTGCCAGCGTGTCGTCGGGACAGGGGGCATCTGAGCAGTTCTTC
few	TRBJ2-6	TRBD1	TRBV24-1	CATSVYRGSGANVLTF	TGTGCCACCAGTGTTTACAGGGGCTCTGGGGCCAACGTCCTGACTTTC